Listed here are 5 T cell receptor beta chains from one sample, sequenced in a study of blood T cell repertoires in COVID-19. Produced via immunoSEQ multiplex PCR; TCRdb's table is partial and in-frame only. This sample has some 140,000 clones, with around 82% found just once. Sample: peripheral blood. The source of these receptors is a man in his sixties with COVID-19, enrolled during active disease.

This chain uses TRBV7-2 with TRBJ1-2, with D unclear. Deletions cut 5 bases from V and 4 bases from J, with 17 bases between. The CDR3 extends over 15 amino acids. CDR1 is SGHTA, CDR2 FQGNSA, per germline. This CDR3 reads CASSPRVGGGYGYTF. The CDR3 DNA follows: TGTGCCAGCAGCCCACGGGTGGGAGGCGGCTATGGCTACACCTTC. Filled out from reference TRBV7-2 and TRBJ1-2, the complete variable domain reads GAGVSQSPSNKVTEKGKDVELRCDPISGHTALYWYRQSLGQGLEFLIYFQGNSAPDKSGLPSDRFSAERTGGSVSTLTIQRTQQEDSAVYLCASSPRVGGGYGYTFGSGTRLTVV.

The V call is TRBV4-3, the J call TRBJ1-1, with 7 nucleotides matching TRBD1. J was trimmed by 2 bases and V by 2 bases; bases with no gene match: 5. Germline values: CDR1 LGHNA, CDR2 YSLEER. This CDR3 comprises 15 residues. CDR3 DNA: TGCGCCAGCAGCCAAACGGACAGGAGAAACACTGAAGCTTTCTTT. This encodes CASSQTDRRNTEAFF.

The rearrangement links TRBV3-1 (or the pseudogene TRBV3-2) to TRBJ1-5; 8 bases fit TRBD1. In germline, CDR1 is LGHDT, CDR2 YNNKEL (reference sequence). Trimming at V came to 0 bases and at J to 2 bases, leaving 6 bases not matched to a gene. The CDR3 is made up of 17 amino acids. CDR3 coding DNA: TGTGCCAGCAGCCAAGAAGTGGGGACAGGCCGCAATCAGCCCCAGCATTTT. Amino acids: CASSQEVGTGRNQPQHF.

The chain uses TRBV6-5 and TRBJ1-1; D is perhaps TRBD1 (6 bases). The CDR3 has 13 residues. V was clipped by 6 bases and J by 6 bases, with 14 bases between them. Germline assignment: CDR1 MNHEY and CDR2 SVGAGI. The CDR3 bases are TGTGCCAGCAGGGTGGGGGCGCGGGCTGAAGCTTTCTTT. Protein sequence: CASRVGARAEAFF.

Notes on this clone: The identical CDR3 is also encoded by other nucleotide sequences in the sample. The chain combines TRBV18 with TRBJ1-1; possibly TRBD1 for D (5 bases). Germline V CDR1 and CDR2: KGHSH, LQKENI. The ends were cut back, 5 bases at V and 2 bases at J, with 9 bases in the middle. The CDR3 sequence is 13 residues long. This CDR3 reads CASSDSRNTEAFF. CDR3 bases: TGTGCCAGCTCAGACAGTCGAAACACTGAAGCTTTCTTT.